This T cell receptor beta chain was sequenced during a study of T cells in Graves' hyperthyroidism and ophthalmopathy (dated by TCRdb to between 2018 and 2020). A note on the overall study: Peripheral blood samples were taken at initial diagnosis, before any treatment was given. The approximately 100 discovery patients were randomly divided into training and test sets at a 7:3 ratio. Once sampling was done, hyperthyroidism patients were given methimazole at a starting dose of 30 mg daily, whereas ophthalmopathy patients were given high-dose intravenous methylprednisolone. In addition, the study compared T-cell repertoires in thyroid tissue and in blood from roughly six Graves' hyperthyroidism patients. Prospective prediction of ophthalmopathy was tested in an independent validation cohort consisting of 18 to 20 hyperthyroidism patients and around 16 patients who later progressed to ophthalmopathy. To identify TCR V-J signatures that set the groups apart, the researchers used a discovery cohort of about a hundred patients, made up of 40 to 45 with Graves' ophthalmopathy and 57 with stable Graves' hyperthyroidism. The paper describes TCR Vbeta CDR3 sequencing of about 140 peripheral blood samples, made up of some 42 ophthalmopathy patients, 70 to 80 hyperthyroidism patients and around 17 progressor patients.

The TCR beta CDR3 regions were amplified from the RNA transcripts. For the first round of RT-PCR on the TCR CDR3, the HTBI primer set was used together with the Qiagen OneStep RT-PCR kit. Libraries were constructed in a second round of multiplex PCR, after which size selection and purification were carried out. The libraries were sequenced on an Illumina HiSeq2000 using paired-end 100 bp reads. Per the original workflow: SOAPnuke was used to process the raw data, removing reads that contained adapters or uncalled bases, had a mean Phred below 15, or lacked an exact match to the constant primer or identifier. COPE v1.2.5 was used to merge the high-quality paired reads, and each unique nucleotide sequence was defined as a clonotype. MiTCR v1.1 was used to align clonotypes to the IMGT TRBV, TRBD and TRBJ reference segments. The analysis was restricted to V-J combinations with a frequency above 0.0001, which together covered about 99% of the repertoires. The TCS score was defined as the ratio of F50 (clonal expansion) to E x V (chaos), calculated using BLOSUM62-based TCRdist between CDR3 peptides within each V-J. Welch's t-statistics and random forest reduced around 510 V-J features to 13, which were used in a naive Bayes classifier (R e1071). TCRdb ran its own pipeline on the public reads, namely fastp trimming at Q25 and MiXCR clone calling, and kept in-frame beta chains. Rows are combined by CDR3 protein, so each entry shows the most common genes and DNA. TCRdb, not the original authors, processed these V and J calls. The sample contains 400,000 to 600,000 distinct CDR3 sequences, around 20% of them found a single time. Together, the top ten hold more than 25% of the sample.

Deletion took 8 bases off V and 2 bases off J, with a span of 16 bases between the germline ends. Via the germline V gene, CDR1 is MNHNS and CDR2 SASEGT. The CDR3, from cysteine to phenylalanine, totals 15 residues. CDR3 DNA only is kept here, 45 bases in frame from base 1. What the study reported, not specific to this receptor: No statistical method was used to fix the sample size in advance, and group allocation was not hidden from the investigators. In validation, the model predicted progression to ophthalmopathy with 65% to 71% sensitivity and less than 75% specificity, a median of approximately 6.7 months before onset. Blood samples also contained most of the expanded thyroid clonotypes (frequency above 0.001), which suggests that blood repertoires may reflect thyroid immune responses. A model built on a 13 V-J signature distinguished ophthalmopathy from stable hyperthyroidism, reaching roughly 88% sensitivity and around 81% specificity in cross-validation and 80%/75% in testing.

A remark on this clonotype: The target of this receptor is not known. Per-base qualities were not stored, and no clone one base away is much larger.

Stable Graves' hyperthyroidism was defined as no progression to ophthalmopathy during 18 months of follow-up. Hyperthyroidism patients were newly diagnosed, with disease duration under 2 months, and aged 18 to 65 years. The study excluded patients with uncontrolled infections, other autoimmune diseases, pregnancy or lactation. Clinical symptoms, serum thyroxine and TRAb, thyroid ultrasound, and orbital computed tomography formed the basis for the diagnoses. PBMCs were separated from 10 ml of fresh peripheral blood using Ficoll-Paque density gradient centrifugation. Total RNA was extracted with Trizol reagent, and quality was checked on an Agilent 2100 Bioanalyzer.

This clonotype was sampled from a man aged 18 to 30 with Graves' hyperthyroidism. Sequencing input: blood. The sequence is built from TRBV6-1 and TRBJ1-5, with TRBD1 as a weak D call on 5 bases. The DNA sequence follows: TGTGCCAGCCCTCCGGTGGGCAGGGGCAATCAGCCCCAGCATTTT. This yields the protein CASPPVGRGNQPQHF.